This T cell receptor beta chain stems from a study of blood T cell repertoires in COVID-19. Study context: Samples taken during acute and convalescent COVID-19 were collected in the United States, Italy and Spain.

Study processing details: Amplification of reference gene primers provided the estimated nucleated cell counts. Clones were sequenced by immunoSEQ multiplex PCR, and TCRdb holds only the in-frame ones, with some missing. V, J and clone size were drawn from that table, and D and trimming were deduced from the DNA. The sample includes around 250,000 clones, 75% to 90% of them seen just once. Clinical histories supplied by participants themselves formed the basis of cohort assignment. The CDR3 is 15 residues long. Germline V gene data show CDR1 as SNHLY and CDR2 as FYNNEI. V shed 5 bases, J shed 8 bases, and the junction held 9 bases outside the gene matches.

The chain couples TRBV2 to TRBJ2-1, with 10 bases fitting TRBD2. This TCR was recovered from a woman in her twenties or thirties with acute COVID-19. Specimen: PBMCs or T cells enriched from blood (not recorded which). DNA of the CDR3: TGTGCCAGCAGTAACCTAGCGGGAGTGCCCGATGAGCAGTTCTTC. Its protein is CASSNLAGVPDEQFF.